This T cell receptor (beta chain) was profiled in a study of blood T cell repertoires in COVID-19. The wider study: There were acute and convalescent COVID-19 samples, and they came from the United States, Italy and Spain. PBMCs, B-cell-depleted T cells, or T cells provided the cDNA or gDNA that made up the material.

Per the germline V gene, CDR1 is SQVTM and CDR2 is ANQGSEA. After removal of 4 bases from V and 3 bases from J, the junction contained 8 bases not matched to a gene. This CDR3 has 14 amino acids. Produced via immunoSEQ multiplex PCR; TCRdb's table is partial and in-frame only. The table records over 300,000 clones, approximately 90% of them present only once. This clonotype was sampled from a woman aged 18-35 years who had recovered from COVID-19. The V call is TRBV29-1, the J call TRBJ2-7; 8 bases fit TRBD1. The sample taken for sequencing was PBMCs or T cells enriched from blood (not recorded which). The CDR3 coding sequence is TGCAGCGTTGGAGGGTCCAGGGGGCTCTACGAGCAGTACTTC. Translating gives CSVGGSRGLYEQYF.